The 10 T cell receptor beta chains listed next were all sequenced from one sample in a study of T cells after somatic rescue of genetic block. The data were produced by immunoSEQ multiplex PCR, yet TCRdb's version contains in-frame clones alone and is incomplete. The sample holds 45,000 to 70,000 clones; 90% to 96% are singletons and the top ten take roughly 0.074%. The sequencing sample was made of peripheral blood mononuclear cells (PBMCs). These receptors all come from a child in the first two years of life.

V usage is TRBV15 and J usage is TRBJ1-4; D gene unclear. The germline V gene encodes CDR1 LNHNV and CDR2 YYDKDF (reference sequence). Trimming took 0 bases from V and 5 from J, leaving 7 bases between them. This CDR3 spans 14 amino acids. CDR3 loop: CATSRDRANEKLFF. In DNA, the CDR3 is TGTGCCACCAGCAGAGATAGGGCGAATGAAAAACTGTTTTTT.

The chain has TRBV5-1 and TRBJ2-3; D might be TRBD2 (6 bases). Trimming pared 4 bases from V and 3 bases from J, leaving 12 bases between. Germline V gene sequence: CDR1 SGHRS, CDR2 YFSETQ. This CDR3 spans 14 amino acids. The CDR3 spells CASSLYLATDTQYF. CDR3 coding DNA: TGCGCCAGCAGCCTGTACCTAGCGACAGATACGCAGTATTTT.

The chain couples TRBV30 to TRBJ2-5; 9 nucleotides align to TRBD2. The CDR3 extends over 16 amino acids. Germline V gives CDR1 GTSNPN, CDR2 SVGIG (reference sequence). V shed 0 bases and J 1 base; nucleotides not matched to a gene: 6. The CDR3 reads CAWSVGGRGSQETQYF. Here the CDR3 DNA reads TGTGCCTGGAGTGTTGGCGGGAGGGGCTCCCAAGAGACCCAGTACTTC.

The V gene is TRBV4-1, the J gene TRBJ1-4, with D uncertain. Germline CDR1 reads MGHRA; CDR2 reads YSYEKL. V was pared by 6 bases and J by 4 bases, with 9 bases between. CDR3 length equals 13 residues. Here the CDR3 DNA reads TGCGCCAGCAGGGACTACATTAATGAAAAACTGTTTTTT. The encoded protein is CASRDYINEKLFF.

The V call is TRBV4-1, the J call TRBJ2-4, with D maybe TRBD2 (6 bases). The germline gives CDR1 MGHRA, CDR2 YSYEKL. V was pared by 2 bases and J by 0 bases, with 17 bases between. There are 18 residues in the CDR3. The CDR3 DNA sequence: TGCGCCAGCAGCCAACCCCGGGGGACCCTACTAGCCAAAAACATTCAGTACTTC. It encodes CASSQPRGTLLAKNIQYF.

The rearrangement uses TRBV9 and TRBJ2-1, with 13 bases identical to TRBD2. The CDR3 contains 16 residues. V shed 3 bases, J shed 4 bases, and the junction held 4 bases outside the gene matches. Germline V gene lookup returns CDR1 SGDLS and CDR2 YYNGEE. This CDR3 reads CASSGTSGRPYNEQFF. The CDR3 bases are TGTGCCAGCAGCGGGACTAGCGGGAGACCATACAATGAGCAGTTCTTC. Variable domain in full (rest from reference TRBV9 and TRBJ2-1): DSGVTQTPKHLITATGQRVTLRCSPRSGDLSVYWYQQSLDQGLQFLIQYYNGEERAKGNILERFSAQQFPDLHSELNLSSLELGDSALYFCASSGTSGRPYNEQFFGPGTRLTVL.

The chain combines TRBV28 with TRBJ1-1; D gene uncertain. The V gene lost 2 bases and the J gene lost 0 bases, with 7 bases spanning the gap. The CDR3 has 14 residues. CDR1 MDHEN and CDR2 SYDVKM come from the germline V gene. CDR3 region: CASSLQALNTEAFF. CDR3 nucleotides: TGTGCCAGCAGTTTACAGGCCTTGAACACTGAAGCTTTCTTT.

For this clone: Other DNA sequences from this sample encode an identical CDR3 as well. J is TRBJ2-2 and V is TRBV19; D is undetermined. V lost 6 bases and J 2 bases, leaving 1 base between the germline ends. The CDR3 is made up of 11 amino acids. Germline V gene data show CDR1 as LNHDA and CDR2 as SQIVND (reference sequence). The CDR3 here is CASRNTGELFF. CDR3 in DNA: TGTGCCAGTAGAAACACCGGGGAGCTGTTTTTT.

The V and J genes are TRBV29-1 and TRBJ1-5, with D perhaps TRBD1 (5 bases). The CDR3 consists of 13 residues. V was pared by 1 base and J by 1 base, with 5 bases between. From germline, CDR1 is SQVTM and CDR2 ANQGSEA. CDR3 coding DNA: TGCAGCGTTGAAGGGGGCAGCAATCAGCCCCAGCATTTT. It is translated as CSVEGGSNQPQHF.

This chain joins TRBV6-1 and TRBJ2-7; 11 nucleotides align to TRBD2. In germline, CDR1 is MNHNS, CDR2 SASEGT. The CDR3 contains 14 residues. Trimming took 2 bases from V and 3 from J; bases not matched to a gene: 0. CDR3 residues: CASSELAGGYEQYF. The CDR3 DNA follows: TGTGCCAGCAGTGAACTAGCGGGAGGCTACGAGCAGTACTTC.